This TCR beta chain was captured by sequencing in a study of blood T cell repertoires in COVID-19. CDR1 is SQVTM and CDR2 is ANQGSEA in the germline V gene. This CDR3 has 9 residues. The germline V and J ends were trimmed by 8 bases and 8 bases, with 7 bases remaining between them. Here immunoSEQ multiplex PCR was the method, and the copy in TCRdb shows in-frame clones only, minus some. The table includes under 150,000 clones, 85% detected once. This chain links TRBV29-1 with TRBJ2-1, with TRBD1 as a possible D gene (5 bases). The sequence derives from a woman aged 60 to 75 with COVID-19, enrolled during active disease. Sequencing input: peripheral blood. This chain's CDR3 is CSTGHEQFF. In DNA form, the CDR3 reads TGCAGCACAGGCCATGAGCAGTTCTTC.